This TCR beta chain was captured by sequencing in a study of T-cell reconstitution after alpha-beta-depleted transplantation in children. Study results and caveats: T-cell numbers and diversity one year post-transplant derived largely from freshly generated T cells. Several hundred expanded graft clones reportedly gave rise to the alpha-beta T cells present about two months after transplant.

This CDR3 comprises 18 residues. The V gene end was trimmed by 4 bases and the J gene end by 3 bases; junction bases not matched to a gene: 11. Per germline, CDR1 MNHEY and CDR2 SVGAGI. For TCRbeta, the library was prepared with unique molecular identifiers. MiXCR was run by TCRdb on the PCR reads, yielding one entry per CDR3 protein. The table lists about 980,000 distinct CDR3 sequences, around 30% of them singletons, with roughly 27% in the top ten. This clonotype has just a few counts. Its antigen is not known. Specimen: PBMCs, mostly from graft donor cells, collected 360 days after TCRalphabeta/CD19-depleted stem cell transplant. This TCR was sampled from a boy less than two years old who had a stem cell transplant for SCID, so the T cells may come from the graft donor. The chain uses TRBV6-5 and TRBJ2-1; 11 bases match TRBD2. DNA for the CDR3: TGTGCCAGCAGTTCAGGACTAGCGGGTCCTAGACTCTACAATGAGCAGTTCTTC. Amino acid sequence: CASSSGLAGPRLYNEQFF.